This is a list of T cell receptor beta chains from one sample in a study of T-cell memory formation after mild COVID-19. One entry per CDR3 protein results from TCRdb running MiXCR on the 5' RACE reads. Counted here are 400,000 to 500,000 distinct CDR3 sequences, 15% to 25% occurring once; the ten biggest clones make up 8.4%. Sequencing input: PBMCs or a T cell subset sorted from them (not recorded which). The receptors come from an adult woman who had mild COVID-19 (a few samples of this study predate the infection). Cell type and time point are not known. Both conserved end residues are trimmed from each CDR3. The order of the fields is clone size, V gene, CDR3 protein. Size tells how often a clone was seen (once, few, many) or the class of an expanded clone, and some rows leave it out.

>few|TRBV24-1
ATSDRGQGITGELF
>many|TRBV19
ASSQRVGQETQY
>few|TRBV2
ASTLLPPGDTEAF
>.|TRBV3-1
ASSPTGDGNQPQH
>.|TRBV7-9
ASSSTTGGYSSYEQY
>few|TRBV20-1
SAREGTKQY
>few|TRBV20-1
SAMTRVGNEQF
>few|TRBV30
AWKGLQNTEAF
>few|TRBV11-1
ASSLPGFSYNEQF
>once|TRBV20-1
SASGLAGVIGEQL
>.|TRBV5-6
ASSSPGLAGDFTGELF
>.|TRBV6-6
ASRWDFLSYEQY
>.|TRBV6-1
ASSEAAGQASYEQY
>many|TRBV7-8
ASSYLTGTSYEQY
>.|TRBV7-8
ASSFPADSGYTDTQY
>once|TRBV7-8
ASSTGFHLNTGELF
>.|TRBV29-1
SVEFPRDFSDTDTQY
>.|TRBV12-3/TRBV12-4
ASSLAGHETQY
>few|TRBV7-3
ASSTSRLGDRATDTQY
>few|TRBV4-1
ASSPLPADSGEKLF